The present T cell receptor (beta chain) was sequenced within a study of blood T cell repertoires in COVID-19. Study summary: In each case, the material was cDNA or gDNA derived from T cells, B-cell-depleted T cells, or PBMCs.

Study processing details: By means of reference gene primer amplification, nucleated cell counts were estimated. The protocol was immunoSEQ multiplex PCR, while the TCRdb copy is restricted to in-frame clones and leaves out a portion. D and trimming were read from the DNA, whereas the V and J calls and clone size are those reported in that table. The sample shows some 69,000 clones, 80% to 85% of them seen only once. Between the trimmed V and J ends, which lost 2 bases and 2 bases, there was a span of 13 bases. Germline assignment: CDR1 SGDLS and CDR2 YYNGEE. The CDR3 runs to 16 residues. This sequence was found in a woman in her fifties or sixties with acute or convalescent COVID-19. The V and J genes are TRBV9 and TRBJ2-2; unclear D gene. Sequencing input: peripheral blood. The CDR3 protein is CASSVGLPANTGELFF. Written as DNA, the CDR3 is TGTGCCAGCAGCGTTGGGCTGCCGGCAAACACCGGGGAGCTGTTTTTT.